This T cell receptor beta chain was captured in a study of blood T cell repertoires in COVID-19. Study context: The United States, Italy and Spain provided the acute and convalescent COVID-19 samples. PBMCs, B-cell-depleted T cells, or T cells provided the cDNA or gDNA that made up the material.

Recruited during active infection, patients (from Seattle) were subsequently followed longitudinally. The authors' processing: Estimated nucleated cell counts came from reference gene primer amplification. The table came from immunoSEQ multiplex PCR; TCRdb's copy has only in-frame clones and leaves some out. Clonal size and the V and J genes are those of that table, whereas D and trimming came from the DNA. The sample shows 70,000 or so clones, about 85% of them seen only once. V was clipped by 6 bases and J by 8 bases; unmatched bases: 9. The length of the CDR3 is 16 residues. The germline V gene has CDR1 LNHDA and CDR2 SQIVND (reference sequence).

Material: peripheral blood. The rearrangement links TRBV19 to TRBJ1-6, with 11 nucleotides matching TRBD1. The source is a man aged 50-60 years with COVID-19, enrolled during active disease. The CDR3, as DNA: TGTGCCAGTAGACCTCGGACAGGGGGCTCGGATTCACCCCTCCACTTT. Its protein is CASRPRTGGSDSPLHF. The entire variable domain, with the rest obtained from reference TRBV19 and TRBJ1-6, is as follows: DGGITQSPKYLFRKEGQNVTLSCEQNLNHDAMYWYRQDPGQGLRLIYYSQIVNDFQKGDIAEGYSVSREKKESFPLTVTSAQKNPTAFYLCASRPRTGGSDSPLHFGNGTRLTVT.